This record concerns one T cell receptor (beta chain) sequence. Assay: immunoSEQ multiplex PCR; the TCRdb copy retains only in-frame clones and omits some. The table has 98,000 or so clones, approximately 70% seen once; the top ten hold 1.8%. The germline V and J ends were trimmed by 1 base and 5 bases, with 12 bases remaining between them. CDR1 LGHDT and CDR2 YNNKEL come from the germline V gene (reference sequence). The CDR3 is 15 residues long. This specimen comes from a study of blood T cell repertoires in COVID-19. Across the study: T cells, B-cell-depleted T cells, or PBMCs supplied cDNA or gDNA.

The sequencing sample was made of peripheral blood. The V call is TRBV3-1 (or the pseudogene TRBV3-2), the J call TRBJ1-3; no firm D call. This sequence was found in a woman aged 40-49 years with acute or convalescent COVID-19. CDR3 coding DNA: TGTGCCAGCAGCCAAGTACTGAGCGGGAGAAACACCATATATTTT. The encoded protein is CASSQVLSGRNTIYF.